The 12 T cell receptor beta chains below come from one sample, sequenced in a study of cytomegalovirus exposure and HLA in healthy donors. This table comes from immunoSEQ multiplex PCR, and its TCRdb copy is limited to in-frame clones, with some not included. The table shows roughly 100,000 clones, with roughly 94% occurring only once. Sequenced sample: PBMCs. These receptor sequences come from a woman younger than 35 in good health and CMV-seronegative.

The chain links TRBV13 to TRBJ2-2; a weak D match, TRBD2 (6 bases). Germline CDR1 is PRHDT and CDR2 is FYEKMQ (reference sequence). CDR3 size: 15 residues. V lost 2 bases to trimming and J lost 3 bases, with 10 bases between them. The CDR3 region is CASSLTGVDTGELFF. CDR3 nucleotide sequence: TGTGCCAGCAGCTTAACGGGAGTCGACACCGGGGAGCTGTTTTTT.

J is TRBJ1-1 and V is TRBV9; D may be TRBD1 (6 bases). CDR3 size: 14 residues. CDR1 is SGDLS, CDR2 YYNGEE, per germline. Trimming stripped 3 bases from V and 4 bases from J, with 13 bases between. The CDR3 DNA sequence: TGTGCCAGCAGCGCCCACAGGGTTGCCACTGAAGCTTTCTTT. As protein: CASSAHRVATEAFF.

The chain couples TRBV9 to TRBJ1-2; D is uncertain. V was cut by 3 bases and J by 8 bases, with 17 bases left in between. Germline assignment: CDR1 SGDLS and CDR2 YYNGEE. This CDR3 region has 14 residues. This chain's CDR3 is CASSAGPTAGGYTF. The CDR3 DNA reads TGTGCCAGCAGCGCCGGGCCTACAGCGGGGGGCTACACCTTC.

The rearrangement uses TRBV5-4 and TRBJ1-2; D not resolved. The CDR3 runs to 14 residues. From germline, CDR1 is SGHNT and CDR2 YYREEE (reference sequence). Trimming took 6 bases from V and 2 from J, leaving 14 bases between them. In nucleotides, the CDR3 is TGTGCCAGCAACCAAGGAGGGAAAAACTATGGCTACACCTTC. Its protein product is CASNQGGKNYGYTF.

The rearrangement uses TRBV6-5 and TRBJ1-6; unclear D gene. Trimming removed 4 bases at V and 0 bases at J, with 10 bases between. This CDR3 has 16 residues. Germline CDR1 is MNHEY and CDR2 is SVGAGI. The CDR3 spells CASSSTRSSYNSPLHF. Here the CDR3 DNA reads TGTGCCAGCAGTTCCACACGGAGCTCCTATAATTCACCCCTCCACTTT.

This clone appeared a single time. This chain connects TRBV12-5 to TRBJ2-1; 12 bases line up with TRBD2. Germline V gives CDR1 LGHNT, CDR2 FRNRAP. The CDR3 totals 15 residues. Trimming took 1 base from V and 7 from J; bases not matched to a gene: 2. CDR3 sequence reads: CASGLGLAGVNEQFF. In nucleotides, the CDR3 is TGTGCTAGTGGTTTGGGACTAGCGGGAGTTAATGAGCAGTTCTTC.

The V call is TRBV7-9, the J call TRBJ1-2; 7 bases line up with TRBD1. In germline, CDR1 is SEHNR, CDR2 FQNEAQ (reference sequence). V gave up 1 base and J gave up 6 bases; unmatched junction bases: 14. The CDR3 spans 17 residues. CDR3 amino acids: CASSLGAGGFSVDGYTF. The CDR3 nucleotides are TGTGCCAGCAGCTTAGGTGCAGGGGGTTTTAGTGTAGATGGCTACACCTTC.

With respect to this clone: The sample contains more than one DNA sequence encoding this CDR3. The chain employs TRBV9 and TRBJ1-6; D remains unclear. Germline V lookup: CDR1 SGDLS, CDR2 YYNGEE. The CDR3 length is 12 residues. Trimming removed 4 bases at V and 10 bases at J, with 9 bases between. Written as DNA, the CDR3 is TGTGCCAGCAGCTCCGGAGGCTCACCCCTCCACTTT. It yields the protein CASSSGGSPLHF. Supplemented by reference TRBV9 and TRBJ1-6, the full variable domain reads DSGVTQTPKHLITATGQRVTLRCSPRSGDLSVYWYQQSLDQGLQFLIQYYNGEERAKGNILERFSAQQFPDLHSELNLSSLELGDSALYFCASSSGGSPLHFGNGTRLTVT.

Here the CDR3 reads CASSPTRVAETQYF. The DNA for the CDR3 is TGCGCCAGCAGCCCGACCAGGGTTGCCGAGACCCAGTACTTC. The chain combines TRBV4-1 with TRBJ2-5, with D tentatively TRBD1 (5 bases). Trimming removed 4 bases from V and 5 bases from J, with 14 bases in between. The CDR3 runs to 14 residues. Per germline, CDR1 MGHRA and CDR2 YSYEKL.

This CDR3 reads CASSMGSVSGGAKNIQYF. Here the CDR3 DNA reads TGTGCCAGTAGTATGGGTTCGGTTAGCGGGGGAGCCAAAAACATTCAGTACTTC. The gene calls are TRBV19 and TRBJ2-4, with 9 bases lining up with TRBD2. Looked up from germline, CDR1 is LNHDA and CDR2 is SQIVND (reference sequence). The CDR3 is 18 amino acids. J lost 0 bases, V lost 3 bases, and 9 bases had no gene match. The variable domain in full, completed from reference TRBV19 and TRBJ2-4, reads DGGITQSPKYLFRKEGQNVTLSCEQNLNHDAMYWYRQDPGQGLRLIYYSQIVNDFQKGDIAEGYSVSREKKESFPLTVTSAQKNPTAFYLCASSMGSVSGGAKNIQYFGAGTRLSVL.

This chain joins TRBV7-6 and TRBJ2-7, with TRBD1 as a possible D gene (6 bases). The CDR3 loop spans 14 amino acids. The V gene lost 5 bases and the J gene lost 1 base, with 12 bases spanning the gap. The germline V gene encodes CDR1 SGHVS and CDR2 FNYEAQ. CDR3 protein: CASSQSTGSYEQYF. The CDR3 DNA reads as TGTGCCAGCAGCCAGAGTACAGGGTCCTACGAGCAGTACTTC.

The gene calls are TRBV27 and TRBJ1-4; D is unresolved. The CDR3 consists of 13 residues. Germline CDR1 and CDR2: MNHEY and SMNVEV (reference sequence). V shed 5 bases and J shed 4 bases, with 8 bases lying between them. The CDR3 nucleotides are TGTGCCAGCAGTCATGGCTTTAATGAAAAACTGTTTTTT. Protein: CASSHGFNEKLFF.